This T cell receptor (beta chain) was identified during a study of cytomegalovirus exposure and HLA in healthy donors. At collection, donors were nominally healthy, but unrecorded immune exposures were probable. Primers included in the PCR were 60 Vbeta and 13 Jbeta primers. TCRdb's copy holds only in-frame clones and misses some; the assay was immunoSEQ multiplex PCR. The table includes about 130,000 clones, 70% to 85% detected once. Trimming removed 5 bases from V and 3 bases from J, with 17 bases in between. The germline V gene has CDR1 SGHAT and CDR2 FQNNGV. This CDR3 contains 15 residues. Sequencing input: PBMCs. This clonotype was sampled from a boy aged 10-17 years in good health and CMV-seronegative. V is TRBV11-2 and J is TRBJ2-7, with D possibly being TRBD1 (5 bases). Here the CDR3 reads CASSPYLQGRYEQYF. CDR3 coding DNA: TGTGCCAGCAGCCCCTACCTCCAGGGCCGCTACGAGCAGTACTTC.